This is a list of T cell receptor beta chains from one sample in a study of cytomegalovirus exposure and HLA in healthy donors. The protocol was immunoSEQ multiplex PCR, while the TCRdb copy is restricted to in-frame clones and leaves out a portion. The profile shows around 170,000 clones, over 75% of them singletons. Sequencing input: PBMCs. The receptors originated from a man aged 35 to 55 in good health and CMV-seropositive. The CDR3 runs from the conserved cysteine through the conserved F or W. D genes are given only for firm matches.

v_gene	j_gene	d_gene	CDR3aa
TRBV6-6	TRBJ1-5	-	CASSPTVRSPQHF
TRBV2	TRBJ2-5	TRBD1	CASSEVSGGETQYF
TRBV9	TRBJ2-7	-	CASSVDMSAAYEQYF
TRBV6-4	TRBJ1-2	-	CASSPTPAGGNYGYTF
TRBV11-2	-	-	CASSQIRGSYEQYF
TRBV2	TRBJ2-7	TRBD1	CASSLDGTGLDEQYF
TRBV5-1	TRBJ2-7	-	CASSLSGHYEQYF
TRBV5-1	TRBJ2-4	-	CASSETENIQYF
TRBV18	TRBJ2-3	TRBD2	CASSPIAGGQDTQYF
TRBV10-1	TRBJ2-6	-	CASSEMDSASRANVLTF
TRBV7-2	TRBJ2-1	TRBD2	CASSPGLALAYNEQFF
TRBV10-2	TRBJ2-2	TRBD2	CASRLLAGGQNTGELFF
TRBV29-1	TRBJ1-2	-	CSVVAGNGYTF
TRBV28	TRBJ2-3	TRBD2	CASRGAGGNTDTQYF
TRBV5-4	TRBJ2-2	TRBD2	CASSFFSGGSNTGELFF
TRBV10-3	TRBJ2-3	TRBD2	CAISETTSGRSTDTQYF
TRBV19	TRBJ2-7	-	CASSIKQSSYEQYF